The 16 T cell receptor beta chains below all came from one sample that was sequenced in a study of T cells in Graves' hyperthyroidism and ophthalmopathy. Researchers took RNA transcripts and amplified the TCR beta CDR3 regions from them. An initial round of RT-PCR targeting the TCR CDR3 relied on the HTBI primer set. TCRdb processed the multiplex PCR reads anew with MiXCR; each CDR3 protein has one entry. The data show over 90,000 distinct CDR3 sequences, with approximately 48% seen just once and approximately 25% held by the top ten. Material: blood. The receptors originated from a man in his forties or fifties with Graves' hyperthyroidism.

This clonotype was counted only a few times. The V call is TRBV10-1, the J call TRBJ2-1, with unresolved D. This CDR3 comprises 12 residues. Trimming shortened V by 2 bases and J by 4 bases, and 3 bases separated the two germline ends. Germline V lookup: CDR1 WNHNN, CDR2 SYGVQD (reference sequence). The CDR3 reads CASSERYNEQFF. The CDR3 DNA follows: TGCGCCAGCAGTGAGCGATACAATGAGCAGTTCTTC.

A single count supports this clonotype. The chain has TRBV15 and TRBJ2-7; the match to TRBD2 covers 12 bases. Germline V gives CDR1 LNHNV, CDR2 YYDKDF (reference sequence). The CDR3 loop spans 16 amino acids. The ends lost 1 base at V and 4 bases at J; junction bases unmatched: 5. The CDR3 bases are TGTGCCACCAGCAGAGGGACTAGCGGGGAGACGTACGAGCAGTACTTC. As protein: CATSRGTSGETYEQYF.

As concerns this clonotype: A read error may account for a junction end that differs from germline. The CDR3 nucleotides read TGTGCCAGCTTCACTGGCGGGAGCGCCGGGGAGCTGTTCTTC. It yields the protein CASFTGGSAGELFF. The rearrangement uses TRBV7-2 and TRBJ2-1, with 7 bases that match TRBD2. The CDR3 is 14 residues long. Looked up from germline, CDR1 is SGHTA and CDR2 is FQGNSA.

The chain uses TRBV18 and TRBJ1-1; D call uncertain. The V gene's germline CDR1 is KGHSH and CDR2 LQKENI. This CDR3 has 12 residues. V was clipped by 3 bases and J by 2 bases, with 4 bases between them. This CDR3 is CASSPLNTEAFF. CDR3 bases: TGTGCCAGCTCACCCTTAAACACTGAAGCTTTCTTT. Complete variable domain (other parts from reference TRBV18 and TRBJ1-1): NAGVMQNPRHLVRRRGQEARLRCSPMKGHSHVYWYRQLPEEGLKFMVYLQKENIIDESGMPKERFSAEFPKEGPSILRIQQVVRGDSAAYFCASSPLNTEAFFGQGTRLTVV.

This clonotype was observed at least ten times. The chain recombines TRBV6-6 with TRBJ1-1; D is perhaps TRBD1 (5 bases). V lost 6 bases and J 4 bases, leaving 18 bases between the germline ends. CDR3 size: 15 residues. The germline gives CDR1 MNHNY, CDR2 SVGAGI (reference sequence). The CDR3 DNA sequence: TGTGCCAGCAGCACGAGAGGGGCCTGGGGCACTGAAGCTTTCTTT. This sequence encodes CASSTRGAWGTEAFF.

The chain's CDR3 is CASRPGGMETQYF. Here the CDR3 DNA reads TGTGCCAGCAGACCCGGGGGCATGGAGACCCAGTACTTC. The V gene is TRBV7-3, the J gene TRBJ2-5; possibly TRBD1 or TRBD2 for D (6 bases each). Trimming removed 6 bases at V and 5 bases at J, with 13 bases between. Per the germline V gene, CDR1 is SGHTA and CDR2 is FQGTGA. This CDR3 region has 13 residues. The full variable domain, completed using reference TRBV7-3 and TRBJ2-5, is GAGVSQTPSNKVTEKGKYVELRCDPISGHTALYWYRQSLGQGPEFLIYFQGTGAADDSGLPNDRFFAVRPEGSVSTLKIQRTERGDSAVYLCASRPGGMETQYFGPGTRLLVL.

This clonotype was seen many times. The chain couples TRBV19 to TRBJ1-1; D is undetermined. Germline V gene lookup returns CDR1 LNHDA and CDR2 SQIVND (reference sequence). V was shortened by 0 bases and J by 5 bases, with 13 bases between the two germline ends. The CDR3 spans 15 residues. The DNA of the CDR3 is TGTGCCAGTAGTATAGAGTTTCGCAGGACGACTGAAGCTTTCTTT. Translating it yields CASSIEFRRTTEAFF.

Notes on this clonotype: A read error may be the cause here, since a much bigger clone is one base away. V usage is TRBV12-3 or TRBV12-4 and J usage is TRBJ2-5; D remains ambiguous. The CDR3 consists of 15 residues. CDR3 nucleotides: TGTGCCAGCAGTTTATTCGGGTCAAATCAAGGGACCCAGTACTTC. It encodes CASSLFGSNQGTQYF.

This clonotype showed up many times. The chain has TRBV4-3 and TRBJ2-2; D not certain. The V gene's germline CDR1 is LGHNA and CDR2 YSLEER. The CDR3 has 13 residues. V was pared by 1 base and J by 7 bases, with 7 bases between. CDR3 region: CASSQAPDGELFF. The CDR3 nucleotides are TGCGCCAGCAGCCAAGCCCCGGACGGGGAGCTGTTTTTT.

About this clonotype: This may stem from a read error, because a much larger clone lies one nucleotide away. V is TRBV10-3 and J is TRBJ2-3, with TRBD2 as a possible D gene (5 bases). Between the trimmed V and J ends, which lost 10 bases and 3 bases, there was a span of 23 bases. There are 16 residues in the CDR3. Per germline, CDR1 ENHRY and CDR2 SYGVKD. As DNA, the CDR3 is TGTGCCAGCAGCCGGCGGCGAGGGCGGACGACAGATACGCAGTATTTT. As protein: CASSRRRGRTTDTQYF.

V and J are TRBV15 and TRBJ2-2; D unclear. V gave up 1 base and J gave up 4 bases, with 7 bases separating them. CDR3 length: 14 amino acids. Germline-derived CDR1 and CDR2 are LNHNV and YYDKDF (reference sequence). The CDR3 nucleotides are TGTGCCACCAGCAGAGGGCCCGGCACCGGGGAGCTGTTTTTT. Translating gives CATSRGPGTGELFF.

This clonotype was seen at least ten times. The V and J genes are TRBV6-4 and TRBJ2-5, with 9 positions matching TRBD2. This CDR3 contains 14 residues. Germline CDR1 MRHNA, CDR2 SNTAGT. The V gene end was trimmed by 6 bases and the J gene end by 5 bases; junction bases not matched to a gene: 7. As DNA, the CDR3 is TGTGCCAGCAGAAGACTAGCGGATGGGGAGACCCAGTACTTC. Its translation: CASRRLADGETQYF.

This clonotype was counted at least ten times. V usage is TRBV19 and J usage is TRBJ1-2; 10 bases fit TRBD1. The V segment lost 5 bases and the J segment 4 bases; nucleotides outside the gene matches: 7. The CDR3 is 15 amino acids. Germline V lookup: CDR1 LNHDA, CDR2 SQIVND (reference sequence). The CDR3 loop is CASSPGTGVSYGYTF. The CDR3 bases are TGTGCCAGTAGTCCCGGGACAGGGGTTAGCTATGGCTACACCTTC.

This clonotype was seen a single time. A read error may be the cause here, since a much bigger clone is one base away. This rearrangement joins TRBV6-5 to TRBJ2-3; D unclear. Germline CDR1 MNHEY, CDR2 SVGAGI. The CDR3 runs 14 residues. Trimming took off 7 bases at V and 4 bases at J, with 15 bases between the two ends. CDR3 in DNA: TGTGCCAGCAAGAAAACCCCCAGCCCAGATACGCAGTATTTT. Residues: CASKKTPSPDTQYF.

This clonotype was recorded many times. This chain connects TRBV20-1 to TRBJ2-1, with D possibly matching TRBD2 (6 bases). The CDR3 consists of 14 residues. Trimming shortened V by 0 bases and J by 7 bases, and 13 bases separated the two germline ends. The V gene's germline CDR1 is DFQATT and CDR2 SNEGSKA (reference sequence). CDR3 sequence reads: CSARERVAANEQFF. CDR3 coding DNA: TGCAGTGCTAGAGAAAGGGTAGCGGCGAATGAGCAGTTCTTC.

As regards this clonotype: As the CDR3 is not closed by the conserved phenylalanine or tryptophan, this likely results from a read error. The chain couples TRBV11-2 to TRBJ1-1, with D perhaps TRBD1 (5 bases). The CDR3 loop spans 14 amino acids. The germline CDR1 and CDR2 sequences are SGHAT and FQNNGV. Trimming shortened V by 5 bases and J by 8 bases, and 18 bases separated the two germline ends. The DNA for the CDR3 is TGTGCCAGCAGCCCCAGGGAAGGGGTCACGGAAGCTTTCTCT. Translated, it gives CASSPREGVTEAFS.